The table lists the clone carrying this T cell receptor beta chain with many counts. The sample comes from a study of post-analysis software for immune sequencing data. Study-level background: Included courses were relapsing-remitting and secondary progressive multiple sclerosis; progressive-relapsing multiple sclerosis was also included.

Unique-molecular-identifier-tagged TCR beta cDNA libraries were used. Each CDR3 protein gets one entry after TCRdb re-called the PCR reads with MiXCR. The data contain hundreds of thousands of distinct CDR3 sequences, about 40% of them seen just once; the ten biggest clones take up more than 4%. This receptor was identified in a girl between 10 and 17 years old with multiple sclerosis. Sequenced input: blood.

DNA for the CDR3: TGTGCCAGCAGCTTCCAGGGGGCTGGTGAAGCTTTCTTT. This translates into CASSFQGAGEAFF. The chain uses TRBV11-2 and TRBJ1-1, with 8 bases identical to TRBD1. The germline CDR1 and CDR2 sequences are SGHAT and FQNNGV. This CDR3 comprises 13 residues. With 3 bases clipped from V and 7 bases from J, the junction kept 4 bases outside the gene matches.